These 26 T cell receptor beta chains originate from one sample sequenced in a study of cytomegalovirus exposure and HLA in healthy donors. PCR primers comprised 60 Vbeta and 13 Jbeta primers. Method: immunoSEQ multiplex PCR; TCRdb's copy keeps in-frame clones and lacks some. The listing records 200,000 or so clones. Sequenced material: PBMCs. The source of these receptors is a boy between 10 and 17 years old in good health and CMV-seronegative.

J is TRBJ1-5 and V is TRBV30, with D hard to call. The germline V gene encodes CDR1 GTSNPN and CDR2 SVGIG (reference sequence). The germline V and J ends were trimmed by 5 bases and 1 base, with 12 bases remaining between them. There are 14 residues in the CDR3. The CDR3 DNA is TGTGCCTGGCGTCAGGCTGGCAGCAATCAGCCCCAGCATTTT. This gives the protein CAWRQAGSNQPQHF.

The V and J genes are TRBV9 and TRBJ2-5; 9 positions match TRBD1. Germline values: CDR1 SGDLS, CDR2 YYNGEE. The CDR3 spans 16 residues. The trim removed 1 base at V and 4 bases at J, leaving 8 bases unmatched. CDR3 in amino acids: CASSVIGTGLRETQYF. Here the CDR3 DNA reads TGTGCCAGCAGCGTAATCGGGACAGGGTTAAGAGAGACCCAGTACTTC.

The CDR3, as DNA: TGTGCCAGCAGCCCCCAGGTGCCCCAACCGTACAATGAGCAGTTCTTC. Protein: CASSPQVPQPYNEQFF. V and J are TRBV7-9 and TRBJ2-1; D is unresolved. The CDR3 sequence is 16 residues long. Germline V CDR1 and CDR2: SEHNR, FQNEAQ (reference sequence). V lost 5 bases and J lost 4, with 18 bases in between.

The chain's CDR3 is CASSLFAAADTGELFF. Here the CDR3 DNA reads TGTGCCAGCAGTTTATTTGCGGCGGCCGACACCGGGGAGCTGTTTTTT. The chain combines TRBV28 with TRBJ2-2; D call uncertain. Trimming shortened V by 1 base and J by 3 bases, and 12 bases separated the two germline ends. From germline, CDR1 is MDHEN and CDR2 SYDVKM. The CDR3 consists of 16 residues. Combining the CDR3 with reference TRBV28 and TRBJ2-2 gives the whole variable domain DVKVTQSSRYLVKRTGEKVFLECVQDMDHENMFWYRQDPGLGLRLIYFSYDVKMKEKGDIPEGYSVSREKKERFSLILESASTNQTSMYLCASSLFAAADTGELFFGEGSRLTVL.

Here the CDR3 DNA reads TGTGCCAGCAGTGAATTTGGGGGAGGCTACGAGCAGTACTTC. This sequence encodes CASSEFGGGYEQYF. The V and J genes are TRBV2 and TRBJ2-7; D possibly corresponds to TRBD2 (6 bases). This CDR3 comprises 14 residues. V was clipped by 2 bases and J by 3 bases, with 11 bases between them. Germline values: CDR1 SNHLY, CDR2 FYNNEI.

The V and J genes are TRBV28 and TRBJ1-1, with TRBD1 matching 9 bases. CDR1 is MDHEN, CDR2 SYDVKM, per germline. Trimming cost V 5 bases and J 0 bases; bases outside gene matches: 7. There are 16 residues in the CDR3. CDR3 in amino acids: CASSDGQGRVNTEAFF. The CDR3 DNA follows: TGTGCCAGCAGTGACGGACAGGGGAGGGTGAACACTGAAGCTTTCTTT.

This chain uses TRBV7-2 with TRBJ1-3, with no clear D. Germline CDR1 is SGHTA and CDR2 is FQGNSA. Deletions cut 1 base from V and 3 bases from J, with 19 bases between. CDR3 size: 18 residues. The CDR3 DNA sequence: TGTGCCAGCAGCTTAGTGCAGGTGCCGGGGAGCGGTGGAAACACCATATATTTT. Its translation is CASSLVQVPGSGGNTIYF.

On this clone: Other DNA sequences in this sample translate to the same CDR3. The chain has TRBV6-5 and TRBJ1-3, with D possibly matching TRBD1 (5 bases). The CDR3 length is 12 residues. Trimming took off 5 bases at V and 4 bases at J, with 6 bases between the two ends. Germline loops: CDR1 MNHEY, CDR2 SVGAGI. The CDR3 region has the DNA TGTGCCAGCAGTCAGGGAGGAAACACCATATATTTT. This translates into CASSQGGNTIYF.

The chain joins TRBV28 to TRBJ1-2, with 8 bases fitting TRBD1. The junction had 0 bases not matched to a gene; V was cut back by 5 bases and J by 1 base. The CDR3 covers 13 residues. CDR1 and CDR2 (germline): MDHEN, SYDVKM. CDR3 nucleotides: TGTGCCAGCAGTGACAGGGGTAACTATGGCTACACCTTC. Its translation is CASSDRGNYGYTF.

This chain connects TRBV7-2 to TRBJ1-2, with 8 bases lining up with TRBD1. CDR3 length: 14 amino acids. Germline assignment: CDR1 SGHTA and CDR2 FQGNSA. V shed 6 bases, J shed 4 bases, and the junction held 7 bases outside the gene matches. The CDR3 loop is CASRPGTGAYGYTF. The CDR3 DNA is TGTGCCAGCAGGCCGGGGACAGGCGCCTATGGCTACACCTTC.

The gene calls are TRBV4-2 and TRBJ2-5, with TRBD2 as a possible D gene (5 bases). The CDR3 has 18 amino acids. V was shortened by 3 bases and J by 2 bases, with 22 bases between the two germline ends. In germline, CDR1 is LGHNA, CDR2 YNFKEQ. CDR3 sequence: CASSQVGPGPRGQETQYF. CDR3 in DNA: TGTGCCAGCAGCCAGGTCGGACCGGGTCCTCGAGGGCAAGAGACCCAGTACTTC.

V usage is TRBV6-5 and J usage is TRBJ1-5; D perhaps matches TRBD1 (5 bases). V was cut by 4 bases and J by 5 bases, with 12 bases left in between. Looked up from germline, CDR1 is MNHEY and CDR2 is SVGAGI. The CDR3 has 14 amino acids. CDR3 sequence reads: CASSLSGIYQPQHF. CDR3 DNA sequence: TGTGCCAGCAGTTTATCAGGGATTTATCAGCCCCAGCATTTT.

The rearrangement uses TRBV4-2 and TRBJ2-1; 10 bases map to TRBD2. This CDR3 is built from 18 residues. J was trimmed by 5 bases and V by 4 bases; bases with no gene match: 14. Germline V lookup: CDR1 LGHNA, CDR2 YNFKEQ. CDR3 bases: TGTGCCAGCAGCCGCATAGCGGGGGGAGACTGGGGAGACAATGAGCAGTTCTTC. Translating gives CASSRIAGGDWGDNEQFF.

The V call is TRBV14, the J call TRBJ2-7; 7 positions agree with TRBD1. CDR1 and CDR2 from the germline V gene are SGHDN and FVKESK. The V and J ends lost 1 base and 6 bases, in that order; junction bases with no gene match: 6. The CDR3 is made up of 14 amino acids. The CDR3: CASSQVRQGSEQYF. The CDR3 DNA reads TGTGCCAGCAGCCAAGTCCGACAGGGTAGCGAGCAGTACTTC.

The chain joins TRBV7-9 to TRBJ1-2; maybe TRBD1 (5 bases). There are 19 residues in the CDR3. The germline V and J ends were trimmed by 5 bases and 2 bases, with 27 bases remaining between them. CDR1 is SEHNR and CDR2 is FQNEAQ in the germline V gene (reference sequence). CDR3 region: CASSPISGRAAGPNYGYTF. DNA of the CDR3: TGTGCCAGCAGCCCGATTTCAGGGCGCGCGGCAGGGCCGAACTATGGCTACACCTTC.

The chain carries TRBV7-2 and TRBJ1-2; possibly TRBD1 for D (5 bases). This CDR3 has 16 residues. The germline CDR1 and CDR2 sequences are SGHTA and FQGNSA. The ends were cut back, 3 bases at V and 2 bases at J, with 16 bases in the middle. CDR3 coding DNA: TGTGCCAGCAGCTTGGGGCCGGGAGTCCAGAACTATGGCTACACCTTC. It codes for CASSLGPGVQNYGYTF.

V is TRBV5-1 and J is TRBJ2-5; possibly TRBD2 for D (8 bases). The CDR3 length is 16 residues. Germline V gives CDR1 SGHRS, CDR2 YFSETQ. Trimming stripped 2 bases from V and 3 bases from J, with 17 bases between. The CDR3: CASSFGVAGTEETQYF. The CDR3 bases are TGCGCCAGCAGCTTCGGTGTAGCGGGGACAGAAGAGACCCAGTACTTC.

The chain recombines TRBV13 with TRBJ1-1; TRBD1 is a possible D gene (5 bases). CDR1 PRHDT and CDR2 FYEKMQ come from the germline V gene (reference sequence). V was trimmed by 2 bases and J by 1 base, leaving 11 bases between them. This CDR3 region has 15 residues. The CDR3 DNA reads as TGTGCCAGCAGCTTAATCGCAACAGGGAACACTGAAGCTTTCTTT. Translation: CASSLIATGNTEAFF.

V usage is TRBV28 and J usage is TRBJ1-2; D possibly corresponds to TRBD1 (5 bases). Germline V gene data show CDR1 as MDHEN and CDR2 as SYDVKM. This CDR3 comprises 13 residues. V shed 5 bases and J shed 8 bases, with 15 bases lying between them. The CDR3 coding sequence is TGTGCCAGCAGTCCCGGGCAGGGAAGCGGCTACACCTTC. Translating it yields CASSPGQGSGYTF.

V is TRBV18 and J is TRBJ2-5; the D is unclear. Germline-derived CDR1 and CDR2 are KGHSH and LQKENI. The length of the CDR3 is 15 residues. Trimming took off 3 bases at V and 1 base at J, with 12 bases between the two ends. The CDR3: CASSPDRGAQETQYF. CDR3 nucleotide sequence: TGTGCCAGCTCACCGGATCGAGGAGCCCAAGAGACCCAGTACTTC.

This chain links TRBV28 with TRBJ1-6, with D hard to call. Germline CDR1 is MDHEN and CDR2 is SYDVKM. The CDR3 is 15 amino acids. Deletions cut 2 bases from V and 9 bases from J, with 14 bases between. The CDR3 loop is CASSLAGKTSSPLHF. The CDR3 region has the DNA TGTGCCAGCAGTTTAGCCGGGAAAACTAGTTCACCCCTCCACTTT.

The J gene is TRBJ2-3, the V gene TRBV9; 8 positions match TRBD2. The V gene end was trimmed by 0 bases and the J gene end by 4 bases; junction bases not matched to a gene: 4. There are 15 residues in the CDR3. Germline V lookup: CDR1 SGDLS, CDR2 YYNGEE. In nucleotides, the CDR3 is TGTGCCAGCAGCGTAGCTCAGCGGGGGTCAGATACGCAGTATTTT. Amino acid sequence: CASSVAQRGSDTQYF.

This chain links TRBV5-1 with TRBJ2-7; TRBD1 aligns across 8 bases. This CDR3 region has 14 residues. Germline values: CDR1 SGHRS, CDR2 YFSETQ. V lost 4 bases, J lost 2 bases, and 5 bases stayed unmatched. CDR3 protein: CASSRGQEAYEQYF. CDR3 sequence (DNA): TGCGCCAGCAGCAGGGGACAGGAGGCCTACGAGCAGTACTTC.

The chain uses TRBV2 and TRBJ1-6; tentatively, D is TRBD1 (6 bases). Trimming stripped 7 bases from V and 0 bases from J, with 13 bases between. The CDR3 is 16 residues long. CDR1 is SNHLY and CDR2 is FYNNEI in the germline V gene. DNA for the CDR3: TGTGCCAGCACCGAGGACAGTCTCTCCTATAATTCACCCCTCCACTTT. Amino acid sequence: CASTEDSLSYNSPLHF.

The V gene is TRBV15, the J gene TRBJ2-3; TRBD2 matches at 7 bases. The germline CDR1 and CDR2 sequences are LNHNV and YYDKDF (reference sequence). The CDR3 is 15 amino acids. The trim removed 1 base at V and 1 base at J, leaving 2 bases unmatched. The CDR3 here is CATSRASGGTDTQYF. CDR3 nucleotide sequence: TGTGCCACCAGCAGAGCGAGCGGGGGCACAGATACGCAGTATTTT.

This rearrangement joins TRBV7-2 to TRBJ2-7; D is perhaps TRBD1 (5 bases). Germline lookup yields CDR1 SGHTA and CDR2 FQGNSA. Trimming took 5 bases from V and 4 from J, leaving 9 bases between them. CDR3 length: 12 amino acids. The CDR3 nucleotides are TGTGCCAGCAGCCCGTCAGGGTACGAGCAGTACTTC. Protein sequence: CASSPSGYEQYF.